The text below deals with one TCR beta chain. Its specificity is unknown. Trimming took 0 bases from V and 5 from J, leaving 16 bases between them. Germline lookup yields CDR1 MNHEY and CDR2 SMNVEV (reference sequence). The CDR3 runs 16 residues. Here immunoSEQ multiplex PCR was the method, and the copy in TCRdb shows in-frame clones only, minus some. This repertoire shows hundreds of thousands of clones, around 92% found once; its top ten account for approximately 1.5%. Treatment given: 19 received Ad26.COV2.S at low or high dose, single or two shots; about five received placebo; per-sample allocation not given. Sampling took place 63 days after the first vaccine or placebo injection. This sample was included in a study of Ad26.COV2.S vaccination and SARS-CoV-2 variants. General study points: Total T cell responses may have been underestimated by the TCR breadth and depth analyses. Substantial breadth was reported for post-vaccination spike-specific CD8+ and CD4+ T cells.

The receptor was isolated from a person aged 18-65 years who received the Ad26.COV2.S COVID-19 vaccine or a placebo. The chain employs TRBV27 and TRBJ2-5; TRBD2 might be the D (6 bases). The starting material was peripheral blood, obtained in a trial of Ad26.COV2.S vaccine versus placebo. This CDR3 is CASSLSWTNFGETQYF. The CDR3 coding sequence is TGTGCCAGCAGTTTATCCTGGACTAACTTCGGGGAGACCCAGTACTTC.